The 4 T cell receptor beta chains below were found in one sample sequenced in a study of blood T cell repertoires in COVID-19. Assay: immunoSEQ multiplex PCR; the TCRdb copy retains only in-frame clones and omits some. The sample has approximately 81,000 clones, 75% to 90% seen once; the top ten hold 0.9% to 1.5%. Sequences were obtained from PBMCs or T cells enriched from blood (not recorded which). The receptors derive from a woman aged 45-59 years with acute COVID-19.

This chain connects TRBV5-8 to TRBJ2-7, with D possibly matching TRBD2 (5 bases). The CDR3 runs 14 residues. Germline-derived CDR1 and CDR2 are SGHTS and YDEGEE. V was shortened by 3 bases and J by 2 bases, with 12 bases between the two germline ends. CDR3 sequence: CASSYGLGTYEQYF. In DNA form, the CDR3 reads TGTGCCAGCAGCTACGGACTCGGAACCTACGAGCAGTACTTC.

The V and J genes are TRBV6-6 and TRBJ2-2; 11 bases line up with TRBD2. The ends lost 5 bases at V and 4 bases at J; junction bases unmatched: 9. The CDR3 runs to 17 residues. Germline assignment: CDR1 MNHNY and CDR2 SVGAGI (reference sequence). The CDR3 here is CASSRLLAGEGTGELFF. CDR3 DNA: TGTGCCAGCAGTAGATTACTAGCGGGAGAAGGCACCGGGGAGCTGTTTTTT.

The chain links TRBV5-5 to TRBJ2-3; 8 nucleotides match TRBD2. The ends lost 7 bases at V and 0 bases at J; junction bases unmatched: 4. The CDR3 runs to 14 residues. Germline V CDR1 and CDR2: SGHKS, YYEKEE (reference sequence). Written as DNA, the CDR3 is TGTGCCAGCCTTAGCGGGATGAGCACAGATACGCAGTATTTT. It codes for CASLSGMSTDTQYF. Together with reference TRBV5-5 and TRBJ2-3, the CDR3 gives the full variable domain: DAGVTQSPTHLIKTRGQQVTLRCSPISGHKSVSWYQQVLGQGPQFIFQYYEKEERGRGNFPDRFSARQFPNYSSELNVNALLLGDSALYLCASLSGMSTDTQYFGPGTRLTVL.

The chain couples TRBV7-2 to TRBJ2-2, with D possibly matching TRBD2 (6 bases). The CDR3 spans 16 residues. Germline V CDR1 and CDR2: SGHTA, FQGNSA. V lost 2 bases and J 6 bases, leaving 16 bases between the germline ends. The CDR3 spells CASSLIPRGEAGELFF. The CDR3 nucleotides read TGTGCCAGCAGCTTAATACCGCGGGGTGAAGCCGGGGAGCTGTTTTTT.